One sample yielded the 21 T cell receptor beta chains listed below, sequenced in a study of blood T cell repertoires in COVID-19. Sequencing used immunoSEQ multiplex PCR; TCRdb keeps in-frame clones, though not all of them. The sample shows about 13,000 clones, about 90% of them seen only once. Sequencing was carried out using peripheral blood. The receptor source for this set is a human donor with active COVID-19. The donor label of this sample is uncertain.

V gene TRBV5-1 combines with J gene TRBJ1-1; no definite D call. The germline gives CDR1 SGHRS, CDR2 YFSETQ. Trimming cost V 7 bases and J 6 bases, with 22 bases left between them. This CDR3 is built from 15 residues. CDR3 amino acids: CASVPSEVVGAEAFF. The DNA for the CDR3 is TGCGCCAGCGTCCCCTCGGAGGTCGTTGGGGCTGAAGCTTTCTTT.

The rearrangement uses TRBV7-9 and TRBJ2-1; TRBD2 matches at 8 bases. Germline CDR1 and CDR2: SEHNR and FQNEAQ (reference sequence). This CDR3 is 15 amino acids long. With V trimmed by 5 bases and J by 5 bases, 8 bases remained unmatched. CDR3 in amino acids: CASSLPGGSHNEQFF. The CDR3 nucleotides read TGTGCCAGCAGCCTCCCGGGGGGGAGCCACAATGAGCAGTTCTTC.

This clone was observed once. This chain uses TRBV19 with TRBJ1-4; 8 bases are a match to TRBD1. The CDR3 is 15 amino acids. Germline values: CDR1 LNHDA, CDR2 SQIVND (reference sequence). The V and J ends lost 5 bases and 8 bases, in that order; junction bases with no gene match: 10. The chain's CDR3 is CASSSTDRVQEKLFF. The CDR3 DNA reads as TGTGCCAGTAGTTCAACGGACAGGGTCCAGGAAAAACTGTTTTTT.

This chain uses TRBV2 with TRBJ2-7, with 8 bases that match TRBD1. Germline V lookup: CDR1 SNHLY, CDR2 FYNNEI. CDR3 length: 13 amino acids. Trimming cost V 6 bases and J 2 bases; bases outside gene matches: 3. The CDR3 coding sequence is TGTGCCAGCAGGCAGGGGGCCCCCTACGAGCAGTACTTC. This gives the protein CASRQGAPYEQYF.

The chain's CDR3 is CASSVAGEYGNTIYF. CDR3 DNA: TGTGCCAGCAGCGTAGCAGGGGAGTATGGAAACACCATATATTTT. The V call is TRBV9, the J call TRBJ1-3, with D possibly matching TRBD1 (6 bases). Looked up from germline, CDR1 is SGDLS and CDR2 is YYNGEE. V shed 0 bases and J shed 3 bases, with 10 bases lying between them. The CDR3 runs 15 residues.

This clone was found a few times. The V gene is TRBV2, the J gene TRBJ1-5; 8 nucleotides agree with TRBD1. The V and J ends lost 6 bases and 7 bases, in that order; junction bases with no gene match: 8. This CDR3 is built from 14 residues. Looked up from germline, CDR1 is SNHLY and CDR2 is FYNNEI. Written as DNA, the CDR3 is TGTGCCAGCAGAGCCGACAGGGGCGGGCAGCCCCAGCATTTT. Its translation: CASRADRGGQPQHF.

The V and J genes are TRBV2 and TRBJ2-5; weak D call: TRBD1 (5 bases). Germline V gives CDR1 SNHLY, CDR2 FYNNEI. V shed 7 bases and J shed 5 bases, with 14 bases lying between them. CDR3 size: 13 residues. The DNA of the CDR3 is TGTGCCAGCACCGAACTCAGGGTGGAGACCCAGTACTTC. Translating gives CASTELRVETQYF. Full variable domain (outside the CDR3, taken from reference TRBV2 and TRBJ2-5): EPEVTQTPSHQVTQMGQEVILRCVPISNHLYFYWYRQILGQKVEFLVSFYNNEISEKSEIFDDQFSVERPDGSNFTLKIRSTKLEDSAMYFCASTELRVETQYFGPGTRLLVL.

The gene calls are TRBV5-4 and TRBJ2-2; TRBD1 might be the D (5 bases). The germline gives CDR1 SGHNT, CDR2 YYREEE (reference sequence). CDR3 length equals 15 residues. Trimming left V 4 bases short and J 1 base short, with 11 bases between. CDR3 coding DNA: TGTGCCAGCAGCCCTACAGGAGAGAACACCGGGGAGCTGTTTTTT. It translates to CASSPTGENTGELFF.

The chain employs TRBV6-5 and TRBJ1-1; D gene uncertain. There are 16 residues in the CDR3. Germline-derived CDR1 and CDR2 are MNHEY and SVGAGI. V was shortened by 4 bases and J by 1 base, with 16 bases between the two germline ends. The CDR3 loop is CASSFPLGSANTEAFF. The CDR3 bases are TGTGCCAGCAGTTTTCCTTTGGGGAGTGCGAACACTGAAGCTTTCTTT.

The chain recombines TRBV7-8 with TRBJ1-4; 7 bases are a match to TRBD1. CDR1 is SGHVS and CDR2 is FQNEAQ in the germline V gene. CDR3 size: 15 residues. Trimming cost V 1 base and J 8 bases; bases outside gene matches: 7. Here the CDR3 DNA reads TGTGCCAGCAGCTTAGGGGCAGGGGGGACCGAAAAACTGTTTTTT. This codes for CASSLGAGGTEKLFF.

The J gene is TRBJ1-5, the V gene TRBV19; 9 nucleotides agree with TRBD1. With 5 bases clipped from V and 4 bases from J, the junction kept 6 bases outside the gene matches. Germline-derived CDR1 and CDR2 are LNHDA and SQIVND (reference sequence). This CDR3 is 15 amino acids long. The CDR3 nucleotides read TGTGCCAGTAGTCCAACAGGGGGCGCGAATCAGCCCCAGCATTTT. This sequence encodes CASSPTGGANQPQHF.

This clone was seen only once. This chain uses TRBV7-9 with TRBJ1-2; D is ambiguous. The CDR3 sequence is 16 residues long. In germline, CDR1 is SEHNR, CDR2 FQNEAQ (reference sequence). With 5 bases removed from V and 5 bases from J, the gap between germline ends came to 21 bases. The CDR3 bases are TGTGCCAGCAGCCGGGCAGAGACTACGGTGGGGTATGGCTACACCTTC. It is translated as CASSRAETTVGYGYTF.

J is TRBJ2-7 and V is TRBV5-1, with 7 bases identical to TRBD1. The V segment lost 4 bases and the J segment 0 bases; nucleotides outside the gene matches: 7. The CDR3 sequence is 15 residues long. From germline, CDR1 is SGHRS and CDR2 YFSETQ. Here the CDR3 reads CASSPSGTVSYEQYF. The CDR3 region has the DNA TGCGCCAGCAGCCCCTCCGGGACAGTCTCCTACGAGCAGTACTTC.

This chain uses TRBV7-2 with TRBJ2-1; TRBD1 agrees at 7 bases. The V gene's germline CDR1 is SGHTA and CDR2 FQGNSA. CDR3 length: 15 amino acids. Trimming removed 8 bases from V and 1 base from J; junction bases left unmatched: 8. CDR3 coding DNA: TGTGCCAGCCACGGTCACAGGGGTTCCTACAATGAGCAGTTCTTC. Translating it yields CASHGHRGSYNEQFF.

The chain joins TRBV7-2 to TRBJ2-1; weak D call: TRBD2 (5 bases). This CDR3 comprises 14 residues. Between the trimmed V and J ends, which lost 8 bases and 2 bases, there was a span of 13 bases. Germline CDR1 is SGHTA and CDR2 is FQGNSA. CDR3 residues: CASSEGFAYNEQFF. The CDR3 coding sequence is TGTGCCAGCTCTGAGGGTTTTGCCTACAATGAGCAGTTCTTC. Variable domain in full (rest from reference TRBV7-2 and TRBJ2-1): GAGVSQSPSNKVTEKGKDVELRCDPISGHTALYWYRQSLGQGLEFLIYFQGNSAPDKSGLPSDRFSAERTGGSVSTLTIQRTQQEDSAVYLCASSEGFAYNEQFFGPGTRLTVL.

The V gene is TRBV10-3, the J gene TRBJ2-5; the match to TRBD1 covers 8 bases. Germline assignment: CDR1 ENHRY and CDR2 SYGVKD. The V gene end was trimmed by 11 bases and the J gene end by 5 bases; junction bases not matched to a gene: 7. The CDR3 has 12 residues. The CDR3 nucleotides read TGTGCCGCCGGACAGGGTGTGGAGACCCAGTACTTC. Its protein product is CAAGQGVETQYF.

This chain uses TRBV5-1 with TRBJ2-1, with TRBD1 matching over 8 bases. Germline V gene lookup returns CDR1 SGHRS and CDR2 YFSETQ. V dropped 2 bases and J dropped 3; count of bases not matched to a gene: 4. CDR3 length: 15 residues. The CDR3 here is CASSFTGTGYNEQFF. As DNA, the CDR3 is TGCGCCAGCAGCTTCACCGGGACAGGCTACAATGAGCAGTTCTTC.

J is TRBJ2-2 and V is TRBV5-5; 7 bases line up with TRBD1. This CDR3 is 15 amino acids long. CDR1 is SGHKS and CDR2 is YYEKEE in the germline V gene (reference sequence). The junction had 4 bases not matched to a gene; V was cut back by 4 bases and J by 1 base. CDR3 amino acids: CASSLTGLNTGELFF. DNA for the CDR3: TGTGCCAGCAGCCTGACAGGGTTGAACACCGGGGAGCTGTTTTTT.

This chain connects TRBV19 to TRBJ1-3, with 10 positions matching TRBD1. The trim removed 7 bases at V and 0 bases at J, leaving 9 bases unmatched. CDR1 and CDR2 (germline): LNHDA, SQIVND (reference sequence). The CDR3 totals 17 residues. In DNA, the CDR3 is TGTGCCAGTAACGGGGACAGGGGTACTTACTCTGGAAACACCATATATTTT. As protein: CASNGDRGTYSGNTIYF.

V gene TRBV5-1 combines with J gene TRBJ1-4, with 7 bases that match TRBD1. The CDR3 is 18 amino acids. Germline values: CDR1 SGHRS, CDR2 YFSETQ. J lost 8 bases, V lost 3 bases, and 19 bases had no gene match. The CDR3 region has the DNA TGCGCCAGCAGCTGGGGAAGCGTGGACAGGCGAGTAAACGAAAAACTGTTTTTT. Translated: CASSWGSVDRRVNEKLFF.

The CDR3 coding sequence is TGTGCCAGCAGCGAGCGGAGGGGCCAGCCCCAGCATTTT. It translates to CASSERRGQPQHF. J is TRBJ1-5 and V is TRBV7-3; D is possibly TRBD1 (5 bases). CDR3 length equals 13 residues. Per germline, CDR1 SGHTA and CDR2 FQGTGA. V dropped 5 bases and J dropped 7 bases, with 12 bases sitting between them.